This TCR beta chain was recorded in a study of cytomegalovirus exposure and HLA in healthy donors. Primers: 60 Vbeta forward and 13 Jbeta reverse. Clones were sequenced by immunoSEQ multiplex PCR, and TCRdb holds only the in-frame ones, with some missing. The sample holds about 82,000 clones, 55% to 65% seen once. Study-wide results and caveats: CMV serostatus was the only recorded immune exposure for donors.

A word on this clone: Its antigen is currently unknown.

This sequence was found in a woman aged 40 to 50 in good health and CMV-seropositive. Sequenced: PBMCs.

The CDR3 sequence: CASSELGGRPYEQYF. The CDR3 DNA reads as TGTGCCAGCAGTGAACTTGGCGGGAGGCCCTACGAGCAGTACTTC. The V gene is TRBV2, the J gene TRBJ2-7; 8 bases map to TRBD2. V was clipped by 2 bases and J by 2 bases; unmatched bases: 5. Germline V gene lookup returns CDR1 SNHLY and CDR2 FYNNEI. The CDR3 has 15 residues.